This entry lists 32 T cell receptor beta chains sequenced from one sample in a study of shared clonotypes between healthy human individuals. This table comes from immunoSEQ multiplex PCR, and its TCRdb copy is limited to in-frame clones, with some not included. The sample lists 600,000 to 750,000 clones; about three quarters were seen once. Sequencing input: memory CD4+ T cells sorted from blood. Subset noted: CD45RA-negative fraction. These receptors all come from a woman aged 25 to 39 in good health.

This clone occurred a few times. The V call is TRBV29-1, the J call TRBJ2-3; 7 nucleotides line up with TRBD2. Germline CDR1 and CDR2: SQVTM and ANQGSEA. The CDR3 covers 14 residues. V shed 8 bases and J 4 bases; nucleotides not matched to a gene: 12. The CDR3 bases are TGCAGCCTAGTTCAGGCGGGAGTAGCAGATACGCAGTATTTT. It translates to CSLVQAGVADTQYF.

This clone has just a few counts. This chain joins TRBV9 and TRBJ2-5, with 10 bases lining up with TRBD1. The V gene end was trimmed by 0 bases and the J gene end by 5 bases; junction bases not matched to a gene: 7. The CDR3 spans 16 residues. From germline, CDR1 is SGDLS and CDR2 YYNGEE. The CDR3 reads CASSVGGTGVAETQYF. The CDR3 DNA reads as TGTGCCAGCAGCGTAGGGGGGACAGGGGTCGCGGAGACCCAGTACTTC.

This chain links TRBV6-5 with TRBJ2-7; the D is unclear. The CDR3 has 13 residues. The ends were cut back, 6 bases at V and 3 bases at J, with 12 bases in the middle. Germline V lookup: CDR1 MNHEY, CDR2 SVGAGI. The CDR3 DNA reads as TGTGCCAGCAGCCGGGCTTTGAACTACGAGCAGTACTTC. Translated: CASSRALNYEQYF.

This clone came up once. The V gene is TRBV29-1, the J gene TRBJ1-1; TRBD1 might be the D (5 bases). CDR3 length: 15 amino acids. V was pared by 3 bases and J by 2 bases, with 16 bases between. The germline V gene has CDR1 SQVTM and CDR2 ANQGSEA. The CDR3 here is CSVDRAAGANTEAFF. Here the CDR3 DNA reads TGCAGCGTTGACCGCGCCGCCGGGGCCAACACTGAAGCTTTCTTT.

The chain carries TRBV28 and TRBJ2-7; TRBD2 agrees at 11 bases. The germline V gene encodes CDR1 MDHEN and CDR2 SYDVKM. J gave up 0 bases and V 6 bases, and 10 bases lay outside the gene matches. CDR3 length: 17 residues. CDR3 amino acids: CASRGLGLAGRSYEQYF. The CDR3 DNA reads TGTGCCAGCAGAGGACTCGGACTAGCGGGTCGCTCCTACGAGCAGTACTTC. The full variable domain, rest sourced from reference TRBV28 and TRBJ2-7, is DVKVTQSSRYLVKRTGEKVFLECVQDMDHENMFWYRQDPGLGLRLIYFSYDVKMKEKGDIPEGYSVSREKKERFSLILESASTNQTSMYLCASRGLGLAGRSYEQYFGPGTRLTVT.

V usage is TRBV10-3 and J usage is TRBJ2-3; 8 nucleotides match TRBD2. CDR3 length: 17 amino acids. Per the germline V gene, CDR1 is ENHRY and CDR2 is SYGVKD. V shed 0 bases and J 0 bases; nucleotides not matched to a gene: 5. The CDR3 reads CAISESSSGRSTDTQYF. The DNA of the CDR3 is TGTGCCATCAGTGAGTCAAGCAGCGGGAGAAGCACAGATACGCAGTATTTT.

The gene calls are TRBV7-9 and TRBJ2-3, with D possibly being TRBD1 or TRBD2 (6 bases each). V lost 2 bases to trimming and J lost 14 bases, with 14 bases between them. The CDR3 runs to 12 residues. CDR1 SEHNR and CDR2 FQNEAQ come from the germline V gene (reference sequence). The CDR3 nucleotides are TGTGCCAGCAGCTTATCCTCCGGGGGCGTGTATTTT. Residues: CASSLSSGGVYF.

The chain is built from TRBV18 and TRBJ2-5; tentative D call: TRBD1 (6 bases). The CDR3 has 14 residues. The V gene lost 6 bases and the J gene lost 2 bases, with 13 bases spanning the gap. Germline-derived CDR1 and CDR2 are KGHSH and LQKENI. CDR3 DNA sequence: TGTGCCAGCTCCCCGCAGGGGACACAAGAGACCCAGTACTTC. This translates into CASSPQGTQETQYF. The whole variable domain, filled in from reference TRBV18 and TRBJ2-5, reads NAGVMQNPRHLVRRRGQEARLRCSPMKGHSHVYWYRQLPEEGLKFMVYLQKENIIDESGMPKERFSAEFPKEGPSILRIQQVVRGDSAAYFCASSPQGTQETQYFGPGTRLLVL.

This chain joins TRBV1 and TRBJ2-4; the listed D gene, TRBD2, was not tested against the DNA. TRBV1 is labeled a pseudogene. The CDR3 is 18 residues long. CDR3 sequence: CTSSHNPGAGLEWSHQYF. The CDR3 nucleotides read TGCACCAGCAGCCACAACCCGGGAGCAGGGCTGGAGTGGTCGCATCAGTACTTC.

In this sample, this clone turned up a few times. The chain has TRBV29-1 and TRBJ2-2; D ambiguous. CDR1 and CDR2 from the germline V gene are SQVTM and ANQGSEA. The CDR3 is made up of 16 amino acids. The V and J ends lost 5 bases and 0 bases respectively, with 16 bases between them. The CDR3 loop reads CSVRLGGNANTGELFF. In nucleotides, the CDR3 is TGCAGCGTTCGATTGGGCGGCAACGCGAACACCGGGGAGCTGTTTTTT.

The chain has TRBV5-1 and TRBJ2-7; 10 nucleotides agree with TRBD2. The V gene's germline CDR1 is SGHRS and CDR2 YFSETQ. The CDR3 length is 15 residues. Trimming removed 2 bases from V and 3 bases from J; junction bases left unmatched: 5. The CDR3, as DNA: TGCGCCAGCAGCTTCCTTGCTAGCGGGAGCTACGAGCAGTACTTC. Its translation: CASSFLASGSYEQYF.

V is TRBV5-1 and J is TRBJ1-1; 9 nucleotides agree with TRBD1. V shed 7 bases and J 0 bases; nucleotides not matched to a gene: 7. The CDR3 totals 15 residues. Germline CDR1 reads SGHRS; CDR2 reads YFSETQ. The chain's CDR3 is CASGTGSGMNTEAFF. The CDR3 nucleotides are TGCGCCAGCGGGACAGGGTCGGGCATGAACACTGAAGCTTTCTTT.

The rearrangement joins TRBV6-1 to TRBJ2-7, with D possibly being TRBD1 or TRBD2 (5 bases each). The germline V gene encodes CDR1 MNHNS and CDR2 SASEGT. CDR3 length: 13 amino acids. The germline V and J ends were trimmed by 0 bases and 5 bases, with 8 bases remaining between them. In nucleotides, the CDR3 is TGTGCCAGCAGTGAAGCTCGAGGGGACGAGCAGTACTTC. Its protein is CASSEARGDEQYF.

The rearrangement uses TRBV5-1 and TRBJ2-1; 14 bases line up with TRBD2. Germline trimming cut 5 bases from V and 5 bases from J; bases unmatched to any gene: 9. Per the germline V gene, CDR1 is SGHRS and CDR2 is YFSETQ. The CDR3 runs to 17 residues. The CDR3 DNA follows: TGCGCCAGCAGGCGGACTAGCGGGAGGATAAGAGACAATGAGCAGTTCTTC. Its protein product is CASRRTSGRIRDNEQFF.

This clone was recorded a few times. The chain uses TRBV6-1 and TRBJ1-5, with a weak D call TRBD1 (6 bases). V lost 2 bases and J lost 5, with 10 bases in between. The CDR3 has 14 amino acids. Germline V CDR1 and CDR2: MNHNS, SASEGT. The CDR3 loop reads CASSETGGDQPQHF. As DNA, the CDR3 is TGTGCCAGCAGTGAAACGGGGGGCGATCAGCCCCAGCATTTT.

This chain links TRBV19 with TRBJ1-2; 9 bases are shared with TRBD1. The CDR3 has 18 residues. The V gene's germline CDR1 is LNHDA and CDR2 SQIVND (reference sequence). V lost 5 bases and J lost 1; bases outside the gene matches: 14. CDR3 bases: TGTGCCAGTAGTGGTGTTGGTCGAACAGGGGGCTTTAACTATGGCTACACCTTC. Translated: CASSGVGRTGGFNYGYTF.

Remarks on this clone: Distinct nucleotide sequences in the sample also encode this CDR3. The chain carries TRBV2 and TRBJ2-6; D remains ambiguous. Germline lookup yields CDR1 SNHLY and CDR2 FYNNEI. V was pared by 5 bases and J by 0 bases, with 2 bases between. The CDR3 covers 13 residues. The chain's CDR3 is CASSPSGANVLTF. DNA for the CDR3: TGTGCCAGCAGTCCCTCTGGGGCCAACGTCCTGACTTTC. The entire variable domain, with the rest obtained from reference TRBV2 and TRBJ2-6, is as follows: EPEVTQTPSHQVTQMGQEVILRCVPISNHLYFYWYRQILGQKVEFLVSFYNNEISEKSEIFDDQFSVERPDGSNFTLKIRSTKLEDSAMYFCASSPSGANVLTFGAGSRLTVL.

The chain joins TRBV28 to TRBJ2-5, with D possibly TRBD2 on 6 matching bases. Germline CDR1 reads MDHEN; CDR2 reads SYDVKM. V was trimmed by 6 bases and J by 8 bases, leaving 13 bases between them. The CDR3 totals 12 residues. CDR3 in amino acids: CASSPGGRTQYF. Here the CDR3 DNA reads TGTGCCAGCAGCCCAGGAGGGAGAACCCAGTACTTC.

The chain links TRBV6-5 to TRBJ2-7, with D possibly TRBD1 on 5 matching bases. This CDR3 is built from 15 residues. Germline V gene sequence: CDR1 MNHEY, CDR2 SVGAGI. Trimming took off 7 bases at V and 0 bases at J, with 16 bases between the two ends. CDR3: CASNSRGRSSYEQYF. The CDR3 DNA is TGTGCCAGCAACTCTAGGGGTAGGAGCTCCTACGAGCAGTACTTC.

This clone was seen a handful of times. The rearrangement joins TRBV5-1 to TRBJ2-1; possibly TRBD1 or TRBD2 for D (5 bases each). V was pared by 4 bases and J by 0 bases, with 11 bases between. In germline, CDR1 is SGHRS, CDR2 YFSETQ. The CDR3 spans 15 residues. The CDR3 loop is CASSPRDHSYNEQFF. Here the CDR3 DNA reads TGCGCCAGCAGCCCCCGGGACCACTCCTACAATGAGCAGTTCTTC.

The chain uses TRBV6-6 and TRBJ1-5; D perhaps matches TRBD1 (5 bases). The CDR3 contains 15 residues. Per germline, CDR1 MNHNY and CDR2 SVGAGI (reference sequence). Trimming took off 2 bases at V and 5 bases at J, with 13 bases between the two ends. The CDR3 here is CASSYRASGDQPQHF. The DNA of the CDR3 is TGTGCCAGCAGTTACCGGGCCTCGGGGGATCAGCCCCAGCATTTT.

This rearrangement joins TRBV2 to TRBJ2-3; D is unresolved. V was pared by 11 bases and J by 0 bases, with 12 bases between. Germline V gene lookup returns CDR1 SNHLY and CDR2 FYNNEI. The CDR3 totals 13 residues. Written as DNA, the CDR3 is TGTGCCGCAAAGCGCTCTAGCACAGATACGCAGTATTTT. Amino acid sequence: CAAKRSSTDTQYF.

This sequence joins TRBV5-1 and TRBJ2-6, with D unresolved. The germline gives CDR1 SGHRS, CDR2 YFSETQ. This CDR3 has 17 residues. Trimming shortened V by 3 bases and J by 0 bases, and 13 bases separated the two germline ends. The CDR3 sequence is CASSSLPQDSGANVLTF. The CDR3 DNA reads as TGCGCCAGCAGCTCTCTCCCGCAGGACTCTGGGGCCAACGTCCTGACTTTC.

The V and J genes are TRBV9 and TRBJ1-4; TRBD1 might be the D (6 bases). This CDR3 has 16 residues. Germline V gene data show CDR1 as SGDLS and CDR2 as YYNGEE. V dropped 0 bases and J dropped 7 bases, with 16 bases sitting between them. The chain's CDR3 is CASSVEPPQGAEKLFF. The CDR3 DNA sequence: TGTGCCAGCAGCGTAGAACCACCACAGGGTGCTGAAAAACTGTTTTTT.

CDR3 DNA sequence: TGTGCCAGCAGTCCCTCCGGGACAGGGAGGGAAAAACTGTTTTTT. Residues: CASSPSGTGREKLFF. The V and J genes are TRBV2 and TRBJ1-4, with TRBD1 matching over 9 bases. Germline loops: CDR1 SNHLY, CDR2 FYNNEI. The ends lost 5 bases at V and 8 bases at J; junction bases unmatched: 9. CDR3 length equals 15 residues.

This clone came up a few times. The chain links TRBV6-1 to TRBJ2-1, with D possibly matching TRBD1 (5 bases). Germline values: CDR1 MNHNS, CDR2 SASEGT. The CDR3 totals 16 residues. V was cut by 3 bases and J by 2 bases, with 14 bases left in between. The CDR3 spells CASSERGRATYNEQFF. CDR3 coding DNA: TGTGCCAGCAGTGAGAGAGGCAGGGCAACCTACAATGAGCAGTTCTTC.

This chain connects TRBV7-9 to TRBJ1-1; TRBD1 might be the D (5 bases). From germline, CDR1 is SEHNR and CDR2 FQNEAQ (reference sequence). Trimming removed 6 bases from V and 4 bases from J, with 15 bases in between. The CDR3 is made up of 14 amino acids. CDR3 nucleotides: TGTGCCAGCAGAGAATTGGGGCTTCGCACTGAAGCTTTCTTT. Amino acids: CASRELGLRTEAFF.

A few counts support this clone. V is TRBV28 and J is TRBJ1-1, with a weak D call TRBD1 (6 bases). The CDR3 sequence is 13 residues long. Germline V gene data show CDR1 as MDHEN and CDR2 as SYDVKM. V shed 8 bases and J shed 3 bases, with 13 bases lying between them. Written as DNA, the CDR3 is TGTGCCAGCTGCGGACAGTCTCACACTGAAGCTTTCTTT. It encodes CASCGQSHTEAFF.

The chain has TRBV5-1 and TRBJ1-1, with D possibly matching TRBD1 (5 bases). Between the trimmed V and J ends, which lost 4 bases and 11 bases, there was a span of 15 bases. The CDR3 extends over 12 amino acids. The germline CDR1 and CDR2 sequences are SGHRS and YFSETQ. The CDR3 protein is CASSLDTQGAFF. CDR3 in DNA: TGCGCCAGCAGCCTGGACACCCAAGGGGCTTTCTTT.

This clone was counted a few times. In the same sample, other DNA sequences code for this CDR3. The chain combines TRBV19 with TRBJ2-7; 11 bases line up with TRBD2. CDR1 and CDR2 (germline): LNHDA, SQIVND (reference sequence). The CDR3 has 16 amino acids. V was pared by 3 bases and J by 2 bases, with 6 bases of the junction left unmatched. CDR3 protein: CASSIGLAGGPYEQYF. The CDR3 DNA sequence: TGTGCCAGTAGTATTGGGCTAGCGGGAGGACCCTACGAGCAGTACTTC.

As to this clone: This may stem from a read error, because a much larger clone lies one nucleotide away. This chain joins TRBV7-6 and TRBJ2-2; D not certain. Trimming cost V 5 bases and J 1 base, with 5 bases left between them. Germline V gene lookup returns CDR1 SGHVS and CDR2 FNYEAQ. This CDR3 is 13 amino acids long. The DNA for the CDR3 is TGTGCCAGCAGCCCCGGGAACACCGGGGAGCTGTTTTTT. Translation gives CASSPGNTGELFF.

The chain combines TRBV7-8 with TRBJ2-7; TRBD2 aligns across 13 bases. The V and J ends lost 5 bases and 2 bases, in that order; junction bases with no gene match: 6. The CDR3 is 16 amino acids. Germline CDR1 SGHVS, CDR2 FQNEAQ. CDR3 nucleotide sequence: TGTGCCAGCAGCCGAGGGACTAGCGGGACCACCTACGAGCAGTACTTC. Protein: CASSRGTSGTTYEQYF.